A single T cell receptor (beta chain) is shown here with its context. Its antigen is unknown. This specimen comes from a study of post-analysis software for immune sequencing data. Findings and caveats of the study: About 5 TRBV segments occurring more often in patients than controls included TRBV5-6, TRBV5-1 and TRBV20-1.

Unique molecular identifiers were present in the TCR beta cDNA libraries. Via MiXCR, TCRdb re-called the PCR reads, giving one row per CDR3 protein. The sample carries approximately 770,000 distinct CDR3 sequences, around 45% recorded once. V lost 8 bases, J lost 5 bases, and 4 bases stayed unmatched. The CDR3 runs 13 residues. The V gene's germline CDR1 is MNHEY and CDR2 SMNVEV (reference sequence). Sequences were obtained from blood. This receptor was identified in a girl aged 10-17 years with multiple sclerosis. The J gene is TRBJ2-1, the V gene TRBV27; 9 positions match TRBD1. CDR3 bases: TGTGCCAGCGGACAGGGGATCAACAATGAGCAGTTCTTC. Translated: CASGQGINNEQFF.